These 26 T cell receptor beta chains came from one sample sequenced in a study of T cells in Graves' hyperthyroidism and ophthalmopathy. RNA transcripts yielded amplified TCR beta CDR3 regions. The study used the HTBI primer set for a first-round RT-PCR of the TCR CDR3. TCRdb ran MiXCR on the multiplex PCR reads and lists one entry per CDR3 protein. The sample includes approximately 420,000 distinct CDR3 sequences, just under 15% seen only once; the top ten take 30% to 35%. Sequencing was performed on blood. The receptors shown here come from a woman younger than 45 with Graves' hyperthyroidism.

In nucleotides, the CDR3 is TGTGCCAGTAGTGAGATCGGGGATGGCTACACCTTC. The encoded protein is CASSEIGDGYTF. The V gene is TRBV19, the J gene TRBJ1-2; D gene ambiguous. Germline CDR1 is LNHDA and CDR2 is SQIVND (reference sequence). V was shortened by 5 bases and J by 6 bases, with 10 bases between the two germline ends. The CDR3 is 12 residues long.

The V call is TRBV18, the J call TRBJ1-1; a possible D gene is TRBD1 (5 bases). Germline assignment: CDR1 KGHSH and CDR2 LQKENI. The CDR3 sequence is 15 residues long. V lost 7 bases to trimming and J lost 1 base, with 16 bases between them. This CDR3 reads CASLLQARANTEAFF. The CDR3 DNA sequence: TGTGCCAGCTTACTACAGGCCAGGGCGAACACTGAAGCTTTCTTT.

This clonotype came up many times. The V call is TRBV27, the J call TRBJ2-2, with 8 bases matching TRBD1. The CDR3 consists of 15 residues. V lost 7 bases and J lost 0; bases outside the gene matches: 4. Germline V gives CDR1 MNHEY, CDR2 SMNVEV (reference sequence). The CDR3 nucleotides are TGTGCCAGCACCTCGGGACAGGCGAACACCGGGGAGCTGTTTTTT. Amino acids: CASTSGQANTGELFF.

V and J are TRBV4-1 and TRBJ2-1, with 9 bases lining up with TRBD1. V lost 6 bases and J lost 5; bases outside the gene matches: 8. The germline V gene has CDR1 MGHRA and CDR2 YSYEKL. This CDR3 is 15 amino acids long. The CDR3 protein is CASSSGQGPHNEQFF. CDR3 nucleotide sequence: TGCGCCAGCAGTAGCGGACAGGGGCCCCACAATGAGCAGTTCTTC.

This clonotype occurred many times. The rearrangement links TRBV28 to TRBJ2-7; D remains ambiguous. The CDR3 is 13 amino acids. Germline V gene data show CDR1 as MDHEN and CDR2 as SYDVKM. Trimming removed 2 bases from V and 4 bases from J, with 9 bases in between. CDR3 DNA sequence: TGTGCCAGCAGTTTAGGCCCGGTATACGAGCAGTACTTC. It specifies CASSLGPVYEQYF.

This clonotype was observed at least ten times. This chain uses TRBV6-1 with TRBJ1-2; D possibly corresponds to TRBD1 (6 bases). V was clipped by 2 bases and J by 2 bases, with 18 bases between them. The CDR3 length is 17 residues. The germline CDR1 and CDR2 sequences are MNHNS and SASEGT. The CDR3 loop is CASSERGSRGRNYGYTF. In DNA form, the CDR3 reads TGTGCCAGCAGTGAAAGGGGGTCGCGGGGGAGAAACTATGGCTACACCTTC.

This clonotype was detected only a few times. V is TRBV27 and J is TRBJ2-2, with D possibly called TRBD1 or TRBD2 (5 bases each). Germline values: CDR1 MNHEY, CDR2 SMNVEV (reference sequence). The germline V and J ends were trimmed by 2 bases and 9 bases, with 7 bases remaining between them. The CDR3 has 12 residues. The CDR3 region has the DNA TGTGCCAGCAGTTTAGGGGGTCGGGAGCTGTTTTTT. Protein: CASSLGGRELFF.

The chain recombines TRBV6-1 with TRBJ2-2; tentative D call: TRBD1 (6 bases). Germline V gene data show CDR1 as MNHNS and CDR2 as SASEGT. The CDR3 contains 17 residues. Trimming shortened V by 2 bases and J by 2 bases, and 15 bases separated the two germline ends. Here the CDR3 DNA reads TGTGCCAGCAGTGAAATGGAACTAGGGGGTAACACCGGGGAGCTGTTTTTT. Protein sequence: CASSEMELGGNTGELFF.

This clonotype appeared once. The V call is TRBV18, the J call TRBJ1-1, with D uncertain. Germline V CDR1 and CDR2: KGHSH, LQKENI. The CDR3 is 15 amino acids. V was pared by 3 bases and J by 1 base, with 12 bases between. The CDR3 is CASSPLSETNTEAFF. The CDR3 nucleotides read TGTGCCAGCTCACCCCTCAGCGAAACGAACACTGAAGCTTTCTTT.

This clonotype was seen only a few times. V usage is TRBV27 and J usage is TRBJ2-5, with 8 positions matching TRBD2. CDR3 length: 14 residues. CDR1 MNHEY and CDR2 SMNVEV come from the germline V gene (reference sequence). The V segment lost 4 bases and the J segment 5 bases; nucleotides outside the gene matches: 6. DNA of the CDR3: TGTGCCAGCAGTTCTTTTCGGACTAGCGAGACCCAGTACTTC. Amino acids: CASSSFRTSETQYF.

The genes are TRBV15 and TRBJ1-5; D is unclear. Looked up from germline, CDR1 is LNHNV and CDR2 is YYDKDF (reference sequence). The V gene lost 0 bases and the J gene lost 0 bases, with 3 bases spanning the gap. There are 14 residues in the CDR3. The CDR3 region is CATSRDLSNQPQHF. Here the CDR3 DNA reads TGTGCCACCAGCAGAGATCTTAGCAATCAGCCCCAGCATTTT.

There are many counts of this clonotype. The CDR3 DNA reads as TGTGCCAGCTCACGAACCGGGACTAGCGGGAGCTACGAGCAGTACTTC. This gives the protein CASSRTGTSGSYEQYF. The rearrangement uses TRBV18 and TRBJ2-7; 14 bases match TRBD2. Trimming cost V 4 bases and J 3 bases; bases outside gene matches: 5. Per germline, CDR1 KGHSH and CDR2 LQKENI. CDR3 size: 16 residues. The full variable domain, in which reference TRBV18 and TRBJ2-7 provide the parts outside the CDR3, is NAGVMQNPRHLVRRRGQEARLRCSPMKGHSHVYWYRQLPEEGLKFMVYLQKENIIDESGMPKERFSAEFPKEGPSILRIQQVVRGDSAAYFCASSRTGTSGSYEQYFGPGTRLTVT.

This clonotype was picked up many times. This chain joins TRBV28 and TRBJ2-7, with 11 positions matching TRBD1. With V trimmed by 7 bases and J by 7 bases, 9 bases remained unmatched. The germline gives CDR1 MDHEN, CDR2 SYDVKM. This CDR3 has 14 residues. The CDR3 sequence is CASITGQGAREQYF. The CDR3 coding sequence is TGTGCCAGCATTACCGGACAGGGGGCCAGGGAGCAGTACTTC.

This clonotype was seen repeatedly, ten times or more. The J gene is TRBJ1-1, the V gene TRBV28; no firm D call. CDR1 is MDHEN, CDR2 SYDVKM, per germline. Trimming stripped 5 bases from V and 1 base from J, with 8 bases between. The CDR3 is 13 amino acids. The CDR3 protein is CASSAARNTEAFF. The CDR3 DNA reads as TGTGCCAGCAGTGCGGCCAGGAACACTGAAGCTTTCTTT.

V is TRBV28 and J is TRBJ1-6; D gene uncertain. CDR1 and CDR2 (germline): MDHEN, SYDVKM. V was shortened by 2 bases and J by 9 bases, with 8 bases between the two germline ends. The CDR3 has 13 residues. The CDR3 reads CASSLGIISPLHF. The CDR3 region has the DNA TGTGCCAGCAGTTTAGGGATTATTTCACCCCTCCACTTT.

The V gene is TRBV20-1, the J gene TRBJ2-2, with 7 bases fitting TRBD2. V was clipped by 5 bases and J by 1 base; unmatched bases: 7. This CDR3 region has 15 residues. Looked up from germline, CDR1 is DFQATT and CDR2 is SNEGSKA (reference sequence). The CDR3 DNA sequence: TGCAGTGCTGACCTTACGGGAGGGAACACCGGGGAGCTGTTTTTT. Protein: CSADLTGGNTGELFF.

This clonotype was seen repeatedly, ten times or more. The gene calls are TRBV3-1 and TRBJ2-4; D is ambiguous. CDR1 and CDR2 (germline): LGHDT, YNNKEL (reference sequence). The V end lost 4 bases, the J end lost 0 bases, and 10 bases lay between the germline ends. This CDR3 spans 15 amino acids. CDR3 protein: CASSPVFAAKNIQYF. The CDR3 coding sequence is TGTGCCAGCAGCCCAGTTTTTGCAGCCAAAAACATTCAGTACTTC. The full variable domain, its missing parts supplied by reference TRBV3-1 and TRBJ2-4, is DTAVSQTPKYLVTQMGNDKSIKCEQNLGHDTMYWYKQDSKKFLKIMFSYNNKELIINETVPNRFSPKSPDKAHLNLHINSLELGDSAVYFCASSPVFAAKNIQYFGAGTRLSVL.

V usage is TRBV20-1 and J usage is TRBJ2-3; D remains ambiguous. Germline V gene sequence: CDR1 DFQATT, CDR2 SNEGSKA (reference sequence). This CDR3 is built from 14 residues. Trimming took off 0 bases at V and 2 bases at J, with 9 bases between the two ends. The CDR3 loop reads CSARDEAVTDTQYF. CDR3 in DNA: TGCAGTGCTAGAGATGAGGCAGTCACAGATACGCAGTATTTT.

The chain is built from TRBV29-1 and TRBJ1-6; 8 positions match TRBD1. The CDR3 sequence is 12 residues long. From germline, CDR1 is SQVTM and CDR2 ANQGSEA. V was pared by 7 bases and J by 7 bases, with 3 bases of the junction left unmatched. For the CDR3, the DNA is TGCAGCGCTGGACAGGGAAATTCACCCCTCCACTTT. Its protein is CSAGQGNSPLHF.

This clonotype was counted ten times or more. The gene calls are TRBV5-1 and TRBJ2-4; unclear D gene. This CDR3 is 14 amino acids long. Trimming left V 0 bases short and J 3 bases short, with 7 bases between. Looked up from germline, CDR1 is SGHRS and CDR2 is YFSETQ. CDR3 coding DNA: TGCGCCAGCAGCTTGGGGATAGGCAAAAACATTCAGTACTTC. Translated: CASSLGIGKNIQYF.

This chain connects TRBV7-9 to TRBJ1-3; no firm D call. Trimming pared 1 base from V and 15 bases from J, leaving 10 bases between. Germline V CDR1 and CDR2: SEHNR, FQNEAQ (reference sequence). This CDR3 contains 11 residues. In DNA, the CDR3 is TGTGCCAGCAGCTTAGAATACCCCCCATATTTT. This encodes CASSLEYPPYF.

CDR3 amino acids: CASSRNRLAADTQYF. For the CDR3, the DNA is TGTGCCAGCAGCCGAAACCGACTAGCGGCGGATACGCAGTATTTT. This chain uses TRBV11-2 with TRBJ2-3; 9 bases map to TRBD2. With 5 bases clipped from V and 6 bases from J, the junction kept 9 bases outside the gene matches. The CDR3 has 15 residues. Germline CDR1 reads SGHAT; CDR2 reads FQNNGV.

As regards this clonotype: A much larger clone sits a single nucleotide away, making a read error possible. The V and J genes are TRBV12-3 or TRBV12-4 and TRBJ2-4; D unclear. This CDR3 region has 15 residues. V was clipped by 6 bases and J by 4 bases, with 16 bases between them. The DNA for the CDR3 is TGTGCCAGCAGCCAAGACTGGACGGCGAAAAACATTCAGTACTTC. Its protein product is CASSQDWTAKNIQYF.

This sequence joins TRBV27 and TRBJ2-4; 9 nucleotides align to TRBD2. CDR3 size: 17 residues. The germline CDR1 and CDR2 sequences are MNHEY and SMNVEV (reference sequence). V was clipped by 1 base and J by 0 bases; unmatched bases: 4. The CDR3 region has the DNA TGTGCCAGCAGTTTATTGGGGACTAGCCTAGCCAAAAACATTCAGTACTTC. It codes for CASSLLGTSLAKNIQYF.

V usage is TRBV14 and J usage is TRBJ2-3, with D unclear. The CDR3 is 15 amino acids. V was clipped by 3 bases and J by 5 bases, with 15 bases between them. Per germline, CDR1 SGHDN and CDR2 FVKESK. The CDR3 spells CASSHSSRWEDTQYF. The CDR3 bases are TGTGCCAGCAGCCACAGTAGTCGGTGGGAAGATACGCAGTATTTT.

V and J are TRBV20-1 and TRBJ2-3, with 8 bases lining up with TRBD2. The CDR3 loop spans 16 amino acids. J was trimmed by 3 bases and V by 6 bases; bases with no gene match: 14. Germline V gene sequence: CDR1 DFQATT, CDR2 SNEGSKA (reference sequence). The CDR3 loop reads CSASTIPLAVTDTQYF. The CDR3 bases are TGCAGTGCCTCAACTATACCACTAGCGGTAACAGATACGCAGTATTTT.